This record concerns one T cell receptor beta chain sequence. The record originates from a study of blood T cell repertoires in COVID-19. The wider study: Samples taken during acute and convalescent COVID-19 were collected in the United States, Italy and Spain. PBMCs, B-cell-depleted T cells, or T cells provided the cDNA or gDNA that made up the material.

Per the original data handling: Nucleated cell counts were estimated from reference gene primer amplification. Some clones are missing from TCRdb's copy, which holds only in-frame ones; the method was immunoSEQ multiplex PCR. V and J calls and clone size are those listed in that table; D and trimming were worked out from the DNA. The sample holds nearly 80,000 clones; 82% are singletons and the top ten take about a third. J gave up 5 bases and V 2 bases, and 6 bases lay outside the gene matches. CDR3 length: 14 amino acids. Germline CDR1 is SGHKS and CDR2 is YYEKEE (reference sequence). The sequence derives from a woman aged 70-85 years with acute or convalescent COVID-19. V usage is TRBV5-5 and J usage is TRBJ1-2, with TRBD1 identical over 7 bases. Sequencing was carried out using peripheral blood. CDR3: CASSFRDSSYGYTF. In DNA form, the CDR3 reads TGTGCCAGCAGCTTCCGGGACAGTTCATATGGCTACACCTTC.